Following are 26 T cell receptor beta chains from one sample sequenced in a study of cytomegalovirus exposure and HLA in healthy donors. The primer mix had 60 Vbeta and 13 Jbeta primers. The method was immunoSEQ multiplex PCR; TCRdb's version includes in-frame clones alone and lacks a portion of them. Of about 180,000 clones in the sample, roughly 79% were seen once. The source material was PBMCs. All receptors derive from a male donor in good health and CMV-seronegative.

V usage is TRBV18 and J usage is TRBJ1-3, with TRBD1 matching 7 bases. Trimming took 3 bases from V and 3 from J; bases not matched to a gene: 5. Germline CDR1 is KGHSH and CDR2 is LQKENI. CDR3 length: 15 residues. The CDR3 DNA follows: TGTGCCAGCTCACCCGAGACAGGGCTTGGAAACACCATATATTTT. Translating gives CASSPETGLGNTIYF.

The V and J genes are TRBV6-5 and TRBJ2-1, with 12 nucleotides matching TRBD2. Trimming removed 2 bases from V and 7 bases from J; junction bases left unmatched: 0. This CDR3 has 14 amino acids. From germline, CDR1 is MNHEY and CDR2 SVGAGI. The CDR3 spells CASSYTSGRNEQFF. CDR3 DNA sequence: TGTGCCAGCAGTTACACTAGCGGGAGGAATGAGCAGTTCTTC.

The chain combines TRBV28 with TRBJ1-4; 7 bases map to TRBD1. There are 15 residues in the CDR3. The germline CDR1 and CDR2 sequences are MDHEN and SYDVKM. J lost 7 bases, V lost 3 bases, and 8 bases had no gene match. The CDR3 DNA reads TGTGCCAGCAGTTTTTCCGACAGGGTGGGTGAAAAACTGTTTTTT. Its protein is CASSFSDRVGEKLFF. The full variable domain, rest sourced from reference TRBV28 and TRBJ1-4, is DVKVTQSSRYLVKRTGEKVFLECVQDMDHENMFWYRQDPGLGLRLIYFSYDVKMKEKGDIPEGYSVSREKKERFSLILESASTNQTSMYLCASSFSDRVGEKLFFGSGTQLSVL.

In this sample, this clone turned up once. The rearrangement uses TRBV7-9 and TRBJ1-3; D not resolved. The CDR3 is 14 amino acids. The V gene lost 7 bases and the J gene lost 0 bases, with 10 bases spanning the gap. Germline-derived CDR1 and CDR2 are SEHNR and FQNEAQ (reference sequence). The CDR3 coding sequence is TGTGCCAGCATCCGGGAACACTCTGGAAACACCATATATTTT. Protein sequence: CASIREHSGNTIYF.

The gene calls are TRBV19 and TRBJ1-5; 11 bases match TRBD1. V lost 5 bases, J lost 5 bases, and 2 bases stayed unmatched. The CDR3 consists of 14 residues. Germline-derived CDR1 and CDR2 are LNHDA and SQIVND (reference sequence). The chain's CDR3 is CASSRTGGDQPQHF. The CDR3 DNA reads as TGTGCCAGTAGTCGGACAGGGGGCGATCAGCCCCAGCATTTT.

This clone appeared a single time. The chain uses TRBV19 and TRBJ2-1; 8 positions agree with TRBD1. This CDR3 has 15 amino acids. Germline trimming cut 3 bases from V and 6 bases from J; bases unmatched to any gene: 7. Germline CDR1 reads LNHDA; CDR2 reads SQIVND (reference sequence). CDR3 sequence reads: CASSIGQGASNEQFF. The CDR3 DNA reads as TGTGCCAGTAGTATCGGCCAGGGGGCGTCCAATGAGCAGTTCTTC.

The chain links TRBV28 to TRBJ2-7, with D maybe TRBD1 (5 bases). V shed 3 bases and J shed 7 bases, with 16 bases lying between them. This CDR3 spans 14 amino acids. CDR1 MDHEN and CDR2 SYDVKM come from the germline V gene. CDR3 sequence reads: CASSFPQGAGEQYF. The CDR3, as DNA: TGTGCCAGCAGTTTTCCTCAAGGAGCAGGGGAGCAGTACTTC.

The sample holds one count of this clone. The CDR3 coding sequence is TGTGCCAGCAGCTTGGGGGGGGCGGATACGCAGTATTTT. It translates to CASSLGGADTQYF. This chain connects TRBV7-7 to TRBJ2-3, with D tentatively TRBD2 (7 bases). Trimming cost V 3 bases and J 6 bases, with 10 bases left between them. Germline values: CDR1 SSHAT, CDR2 FNYEAQ (reference sequence). This CDR3 contains 13 residues.

This clone was seen more than once but under ten times. The chain links TRBV28 to TRBJ1-6; D may be TRBD1 (5 bases). Trimming removed 6 bases at V and 3 bases at J, with 12 bases between. Germline assignment: CDR1 MDHEN and CDR2 SYDVKM. This CDR3 is 15 amino acids long. The CDR3 nucleotides read TGTGCCAGCAGACTCAAACAGGTCTATAATTCACCCCTCCACTTT. Encoded protein: CASRLKQVYNSPLHF.

The V and J genes are TRBV6-1 and TRBJ1-5; no clear D gene. The ends were cut back, 4 bases at V and 1 base at J, with 11 bases in the middle. CDR1 and CDR2 (germline): MNHNS, SASEGT. CDR3 length: 15 amino acids. CDR3 bases: TGTGCCAGCAGTGGGAGTTTTGCGAGCAATCAGCCCCAGCATTTT. Protein: CASSGSFASNQPQHF.

The chain couples TRBV28 to TRBJ1-4, with D unclear. The CDR3 sequence is 15 residues long. The V end was cut by 7 bases, the J end by 4 bases, with 16 bases between. Germline V gene data show CDR1 as MDHEN and CDR2 as SYDVKM. CDR3 sequence (DNA): TGTGCCAGCAACAAATACCGGGAGGTTAATGAAAAACTGTTTTTT. This sequence encodes CASNKYREVNEKLFF.

The genes are TRBV7-9 and TRBJ2-1, with 9 bases that match TRBD2. The CDR3 extends over 15 amino acids. Germline CDR1 reads SEHNR; CDR2 reads FQNEAQ (reference sequence). The J segment lost 8 bases and the V segment lost 4 bases, leaving 9 bases of the junction unmatched. CDR3 region: CASSSSPAGGYEQFF. The CDR3 nucleotides are TGTGCCAGCAGCTCAAGTCCAGCGGGAGGCTATGAGCAGTTCTTC.

This clone was detected only once. The rearrangement uses TRBV30 and TRBJ1-3; D might be TRBD1 (5 bases). The CDR3 totals 14 residues. The germline CDR1 and CDR2 sequences are GTSNPN and SVGIG (reference sequence). The ends were cut back, 2 bases at V and 6 bases at J, with 14 bases in the middle. CDR3 nucleotides: TGTGCCTGGAGTTGGTATGGGGGGAAAAACACCATATATTTT. Protein product: CAWSWYGGKNTIYF.

The rearrangement joins TRBV29-1 to TRBJ1-1; no clear D gene. The CDR3 runs to 12 residues. V lost 5 bases and J lost 1, with 8 bases in between. Germline loops: CDR1 SQVTM, CDR2 ANQGSEA. Here the CDR3 reads CSVPAGNTEAFF. The DNA of the CDR3 is TGCAGCGTTCCAGCAGGGAACACTGAAGCTTTCTTT.

This clone appeared a few times. The gene calls are TRBV13 and TRBJ1-4; TRBD1 matches at 11 bases. The CDR3 is made up of 19 amino acids. Germline CDR1 is PRHDT and CDR2 is FYEKMQ (reference sequence). V trimming: 2 bases; J trimming: 4 bases; junction bases outside the gene matches: 12. CDR3 region: CASSLSAPGQGVRNEKLFF. The CDR3, as DNA: TGTGCCAGCAGCTTATCCGCACCGGGACAGGGGGTCCGTAATGAAAAACTGTTTTTT.

This clone occurred once. The chain carries TRBV6-5 and TRBJ1-5; a possible D gene is TRBD1 (6 bases). Germline CDR1 MNHEY, CDR2 SVGAGI. The length of the CDR3 is 14 residues. V was clipped by 6 bases and J by 1 base, with 10 bases between them. CDR3 nucleotide sequence: TGTGCCAGCAGGGCCAGGGGAAGCAATCAGCCCCAGCATTTT. Protein: CASRARGSNQPQHF.

This clone was seen a handful of times. For the CDR3, the DNA is TGTGCCAGCAGTCTAAGACGGAGCCCCCAAGAGACCCAGTACTTC. Residues: CASSLRRSPQETQYF. The J gene is TRBJ2-5, the V gene TRBV28; D ambiguous. The germline V and J ends were trimmed by 5 bases and 1 base, with 14 bases remaining between them. The germline V gene has CDR1 MDHEN and CDR2 SYDVKM. The CDR3 runs to 15 residues.

The chain has TRBV6-4 and TRBJ1-2; unclear D gene. The CDR3 sequence is 12 residues long. V gave up 2 bases and J gave up 8 bases, with 9 bases separating them. CDR1 and CDR2 from the germline V gene are MRHNA and SNTAGT. CDR3 residues: CASSDARSGYTF. In DNA form, the CDR3 reads TGTGCCAGCAGTGACGCGAGATCCGGCTACACCTTC.

The rearrangement joins TRBV30 to TRBJ1-6; D remains unclear. Germline V gives CDR1 GTSNPN, CDR2 SVGIG (reference sequence). The ends were cut back, 8 bases at V and 4 bases at J, with 9 bases in the middle. The CDR3 runs 12 residues. The CDR3 nucleotides read TGTGCCCGCCAGGAATATAATTCACCCCTCCACTTT. It codes for CARQEYNSPLHF.

J is TRBJ1-1 and V is TRBV7-9, with 9 bases matching TRBD1. Germline V CDR1 and CDR2: SEHNR, FQNEAQ (reference sequence). CDR3 size: 12 residues. Unmatched junction bases numbered 2, after V lost 11 bases and J lost 1 base. CDR3: CAGQGKNTEAFF. CDR3 coding DNA: TGTGCCGGACAGGGGAAGAACACTGAAGCTTTCTTT.

The gene calls are TRBV7-9 and TRBJ1-5; no definite D call. Trimming pared 4 bases from V and 3 bases from J, leaving 4 bases between. Germline assignment: CDR1 SEHNR and CDR2 FQNEAQ (reference sequence). The CDR3 is 12 residues long. CDR3 coding DNA: TGTGCCAGCAGCTCTGTCAATCAGCCCCAGCATTTT. Translating it yields CASSSVNQPQHF.

V is TRBV7-9 and J is TRBJ2-1, with 10 bases aligning to TRBD2. This CDR3 is built from 16 residues. CDR1 and CDR2 (germline): SEHNR, FQNEAQ (reference sequence). J was trimmed by 7 bases and V by 2 bases; bases with no gene match: 8. CDR3 sequence: CASSLWPSGSRNEQFF. Here the CDR3 DNA reads TGTGCCAGCAGCTTATGGCCTAGCGGGAGTAGGAATGAGCAGTTCTTC. Together with reference TRBV7-9 and TRBJ2-1, the CDR3 gives the full variable domain: DTGVSQNPRHKITKRGQNVTFRCDPISEHNRLYWYRQTLGQGPEFLTYFQNEAQLEKSRLLSDRFSAERPKGSFSTLEIQRTEQGDSAMYLCASSLWPSGSRNEQFFGPGTRLTVL.

V gene TRBV6-1 combines with J gene TRBJ1-6; D gene uncertain. This CDR3 spans 15 amino acids. Trimming cost V 7 bases and J 9 bases, with 19 bases left between them. CDR1 and CDR2 from the germline V gene are MNHNS and SASEGT. CDR3 in amino acids: CASTLDHTGVSPLHF. Here the CDR3 DNA reads TGTGCCAGCACCTTAGACCATACCGGAGTTTCACCCCTCCACTTT.

The rearrangement links TRBV4-1 to TRBJ1-5; 7 positions agree with TRBD1. J was trimmed by 7 bases and V by 0 bases; bases with no gene match: 6. Per the germline V gene, CDR1 is MGHRA and CDR2 is YSYEKL. CDR3 length equals 15 residues. For the CDR3, the DNA is TGCGCCAGCAGCCAAGAATGGACAGGAAGACAGCCCCAGCATTTT. The encoded protein is CASSQEWTGRQPQHF.

V is TRBV27 and J is TRBJ1-1; 7 bases fit TRBD1. Germline V lookup: CDR1 MNHEY, CDR2 SMNVEV (reference sequence). V was pared by 3 bases and J by 0 bases, with 4 bases of the junction left unmatched. The CDR3 length is 15 residues. CDR3 DNA sequence: TGTGCCAGCAGTTTCCAGGGGGGCATGAACACTGAAGCTTTCTTT. Translating gives CASSFQGGMNTEAFF.

This chain uses TRBV6-6 with TRBJ2-1; no firm D call. Trimming took off 5 bases at V and 9 bases at J, with 8 bases between the two ends. The CDR3 covers 11 residues. Per germline, CDR1 MNHNY and CDR2 SVGAGI (reference sequence). The CDR3 bases are TGTGCCAGCAGTCGGGTACCTGAGCAGTTCTTC. This encodes CASSRVPEQFF.